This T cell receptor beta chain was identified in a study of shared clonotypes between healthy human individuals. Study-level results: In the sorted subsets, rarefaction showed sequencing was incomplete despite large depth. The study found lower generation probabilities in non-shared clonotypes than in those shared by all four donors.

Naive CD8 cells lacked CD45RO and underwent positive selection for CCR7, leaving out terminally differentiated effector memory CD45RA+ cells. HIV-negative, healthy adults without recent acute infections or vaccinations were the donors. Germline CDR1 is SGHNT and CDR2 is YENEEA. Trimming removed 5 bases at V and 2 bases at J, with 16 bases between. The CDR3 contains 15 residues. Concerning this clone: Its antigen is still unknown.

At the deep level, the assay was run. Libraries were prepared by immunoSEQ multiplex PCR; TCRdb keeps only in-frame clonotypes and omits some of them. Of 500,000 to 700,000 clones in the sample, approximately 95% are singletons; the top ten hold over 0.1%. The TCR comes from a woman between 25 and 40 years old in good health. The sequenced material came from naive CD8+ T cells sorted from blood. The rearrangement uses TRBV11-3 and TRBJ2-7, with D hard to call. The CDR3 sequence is CASSIVVLGPYEQYF. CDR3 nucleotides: TGTGCCAGCAGCATTGTAGTGTTGGGCCCCTACGAGCAGTACTTC.